This T cell receptor beta chain is from a study of technical replicates of blood from a few donors. CDR1 is MNHEY, CDR2 SVGAGI, per germline. The CDR3 is made up of 12 amino acids. V gave up 9 bases and J gave up 1 base, with 4 bases separating them. Libraries were prepared by immunoSEQ multiplex PCR; TCRdb keeps only in-frame clonotypes and omits some of them. The sample shows roughly 100,000 clones, around 96% of them seen only once. The chain recombines TRBV6-5 with TRBJ2-6; D gene ambiguous. Source material: T cells isolated from PBMCs. This TCR was recovered from a human donor in good health. DNA of the CDR3: TGTGCCAGTATTTCTGGGGCCAACGTCCTGACTTTC. This codes for CASISGANVLTF.